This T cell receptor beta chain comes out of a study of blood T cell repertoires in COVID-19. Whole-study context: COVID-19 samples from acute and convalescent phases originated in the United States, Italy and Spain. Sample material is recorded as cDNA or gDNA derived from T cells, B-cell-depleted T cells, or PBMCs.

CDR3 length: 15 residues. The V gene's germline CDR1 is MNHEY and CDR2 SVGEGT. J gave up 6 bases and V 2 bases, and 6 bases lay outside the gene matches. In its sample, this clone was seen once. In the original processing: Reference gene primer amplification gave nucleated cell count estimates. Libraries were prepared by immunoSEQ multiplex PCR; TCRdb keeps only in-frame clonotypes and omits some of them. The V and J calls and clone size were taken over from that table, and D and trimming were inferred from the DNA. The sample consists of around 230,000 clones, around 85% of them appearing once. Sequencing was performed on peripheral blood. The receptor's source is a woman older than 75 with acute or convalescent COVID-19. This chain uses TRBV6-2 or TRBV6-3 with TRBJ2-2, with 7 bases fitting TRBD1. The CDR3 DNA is TGTGCCAGCAGTTACAGTAGGGGGCGGTCCGGGGAGCTGTTTTTT. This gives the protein CASSYSRGRSGELFF.